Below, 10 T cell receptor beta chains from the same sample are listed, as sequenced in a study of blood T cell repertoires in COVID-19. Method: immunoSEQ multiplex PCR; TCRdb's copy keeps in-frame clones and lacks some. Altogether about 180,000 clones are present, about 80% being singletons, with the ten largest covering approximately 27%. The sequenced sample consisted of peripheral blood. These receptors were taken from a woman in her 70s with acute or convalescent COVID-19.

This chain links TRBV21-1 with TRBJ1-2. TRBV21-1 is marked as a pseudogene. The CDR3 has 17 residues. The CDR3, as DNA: TGTGCCAGCAGCAAAATCAATCCGGGGGGTCTGGACTATGGCTACACCTTC. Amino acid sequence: CASSKINPGGLDYGYTF.

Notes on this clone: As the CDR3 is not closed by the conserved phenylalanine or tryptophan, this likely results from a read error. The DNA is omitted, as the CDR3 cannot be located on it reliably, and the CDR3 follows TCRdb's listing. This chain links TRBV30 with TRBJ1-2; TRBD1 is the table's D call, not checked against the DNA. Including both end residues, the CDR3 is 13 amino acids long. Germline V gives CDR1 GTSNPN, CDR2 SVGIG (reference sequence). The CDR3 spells CAWGFLGGAFFSL.

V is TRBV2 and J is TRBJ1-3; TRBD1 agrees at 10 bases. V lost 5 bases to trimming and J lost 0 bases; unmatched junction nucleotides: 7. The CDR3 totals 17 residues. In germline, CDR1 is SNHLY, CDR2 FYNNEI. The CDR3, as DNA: TGTGCCAGCAGTCTCCGGACAGGGGGAAGCTCTGGAAACACCATATATTTT. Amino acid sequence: CASSLRTGGSSGNTIYF.

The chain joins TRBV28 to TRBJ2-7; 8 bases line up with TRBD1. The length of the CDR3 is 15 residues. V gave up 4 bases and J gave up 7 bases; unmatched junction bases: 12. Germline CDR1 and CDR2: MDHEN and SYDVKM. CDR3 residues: CASSYHGTGGVEQYF. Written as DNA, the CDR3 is TGTGCCAGCAGTTACCACGGGACAGGTGGAGTAGAGCAGTACTTC.

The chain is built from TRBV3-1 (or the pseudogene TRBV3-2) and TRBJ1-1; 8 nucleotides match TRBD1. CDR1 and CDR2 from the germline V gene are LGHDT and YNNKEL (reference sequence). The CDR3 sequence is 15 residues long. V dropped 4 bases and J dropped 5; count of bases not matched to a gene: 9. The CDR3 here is CASSRRTGTRTEAFF. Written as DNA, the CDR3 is TGTGCCAGCAGCCGTAGGACAGGGACGAGGACTGAAGCTTTCTTT.

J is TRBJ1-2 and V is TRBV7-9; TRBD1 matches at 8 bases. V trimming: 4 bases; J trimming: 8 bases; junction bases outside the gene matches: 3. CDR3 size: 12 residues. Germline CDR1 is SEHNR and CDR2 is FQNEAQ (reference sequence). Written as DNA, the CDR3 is TGTGCCAGCAGCTGGACAGGGTCCGGCTACACCTTC. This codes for CASSWTGSGYTF. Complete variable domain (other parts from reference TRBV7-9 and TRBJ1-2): DTGVSQNPRHKITKRGQNVTFRCDPISEHNRLYWYRQTLGQGPEFLTYFQNEAQLEKSRLLSDRFSAERPKGSFSTLEIQRTEQGDSAMYLCASSWTGSGYTFGSGTRLTVV.

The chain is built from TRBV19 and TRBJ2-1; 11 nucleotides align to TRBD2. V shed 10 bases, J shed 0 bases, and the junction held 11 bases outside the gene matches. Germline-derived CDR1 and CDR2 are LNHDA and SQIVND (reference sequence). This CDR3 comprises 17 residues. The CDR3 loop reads CATSGTSGESSYNEQFF. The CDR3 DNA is TGTGCCACCTCCGGGACTAGCGGTGAAAGCTCCTACAATGAGCAGTTCTTC. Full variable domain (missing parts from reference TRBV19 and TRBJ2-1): DGGITQSPKYLFRKEGQNVTLSCEQNLNHDAMYWYRQDPGQGLRLIYYSQIVNDFQKGDIAEGYSVSREKKESFPLTVTSAQKNPTAFYLCATSGTSGESSYNEQFFGPGTRLTVL.

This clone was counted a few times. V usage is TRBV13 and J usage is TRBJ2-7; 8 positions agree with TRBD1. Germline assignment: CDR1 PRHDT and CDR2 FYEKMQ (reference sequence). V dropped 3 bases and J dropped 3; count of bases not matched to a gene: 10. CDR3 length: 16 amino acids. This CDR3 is CASSFFSRTGRYEQYF. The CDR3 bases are TGTGCCAGCAGCTTTTTTTCTAGGACAGGGCGCTACGAGCAGTACTTC. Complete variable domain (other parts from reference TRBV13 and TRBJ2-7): AAGVIQSPRHLIKEKRETATLKCYPIPRHDTVYWYQQGPGQDPQFLISFYEKMQSDKGSIPDRFSAQQFSDYHSELNMSSLELGDSALYFCASSFFSRTGRYEQYFGPGTRLTVT.

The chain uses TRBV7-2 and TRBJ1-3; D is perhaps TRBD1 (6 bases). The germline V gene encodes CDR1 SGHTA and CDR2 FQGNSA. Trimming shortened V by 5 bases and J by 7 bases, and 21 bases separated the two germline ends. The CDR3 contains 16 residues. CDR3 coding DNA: TGTGCCAGCAGCCCGAGCACAGGGTTCGGCCGGAACACCATATATTTT. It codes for CASSPSTGFGRNTIYF. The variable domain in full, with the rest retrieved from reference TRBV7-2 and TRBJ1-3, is GAGVSQSPSNKVTEKGKDVELRCDPISGHTALYWYRQSLGQGLEFLIYFQGNSAPDKSGLPSDRFSAERTGGSVSTLTIQRTQQEDSAVYLCASSPSTGFGRNTIYFGEGSWLTVV.

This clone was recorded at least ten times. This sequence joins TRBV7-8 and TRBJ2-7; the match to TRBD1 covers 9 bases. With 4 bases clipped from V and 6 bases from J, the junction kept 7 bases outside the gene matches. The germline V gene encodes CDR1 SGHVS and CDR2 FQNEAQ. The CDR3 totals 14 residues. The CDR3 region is CASSSGTGFPEQYF. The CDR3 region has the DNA TGTGCCAGCAGCTCTGGGACAGGGTTTCCCGAGCAGTACTTC.